The clone carrying this T cell receptor (beta chain) was detected a few times. This sample was included in a study of blood T cell repertoires in COVID-19. Study context: T cells, B-cell-depleted T cells, or PBMCs provided the cDNA or gDNA that served as material.

In the authors' workflow: It was from reference gene primer amplification that nucleated cell counts were estimated. Sequencing was performed with immunoSEQ multiplex PCR; in TCRdb, only in-frame clones are kept and a portion is missing. The DNA was the basis for D and trimming; V, J and clone size are from that table. Of 110,000 or so clones listed, 70% to 90% are singletons. Sample: peripheral blood. The TCR was taken from a woman in her forties or fifties with acute or convalescent COVID-19.

In nucleotides, the CDR3 is TGCAGTGCTAGAGCGGGGACTGTCAAGTTCTTC. Its protein product is CSARAGTVKFF. The V gene is TRBV20-1, the J gene TRBJ2-1; possibly TRBD2 for D (6 bases). Per germline, CDR1 DFQATT and CDR2 SNEGSKA (reference sequence). Deletions cut 1 base from V and 14 bases from J, with 12 bases between. The CDR3 totals 11 residues.